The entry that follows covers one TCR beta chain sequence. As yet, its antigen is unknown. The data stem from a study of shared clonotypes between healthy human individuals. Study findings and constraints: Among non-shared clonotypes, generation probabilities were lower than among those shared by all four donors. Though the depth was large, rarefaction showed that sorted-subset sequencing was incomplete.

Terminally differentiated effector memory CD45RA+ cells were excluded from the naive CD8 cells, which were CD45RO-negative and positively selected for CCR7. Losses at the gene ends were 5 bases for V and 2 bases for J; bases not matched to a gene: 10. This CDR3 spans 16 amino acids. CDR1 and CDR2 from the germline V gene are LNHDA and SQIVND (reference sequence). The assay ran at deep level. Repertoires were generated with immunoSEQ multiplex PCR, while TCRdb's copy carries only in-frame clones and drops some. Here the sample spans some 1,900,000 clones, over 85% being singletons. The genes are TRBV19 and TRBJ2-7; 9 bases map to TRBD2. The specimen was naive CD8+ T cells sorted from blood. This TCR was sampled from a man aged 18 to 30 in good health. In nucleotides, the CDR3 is TGTGCCAGTAGTGGAGTAGCGGGAGTCCCGGCCTACGAGCAGTACTTC. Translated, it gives CASSGVAGVPAYEQYF.